This T cell receptor (beta chain) originates from a study of cytomegalovirus exposure and HLA in healthy donors. Whole-study results and caveats: Exclusion applied to some V segments, including TRBV6-2 and TRBV6-3, as they were indistinguishable. In a later analysis, TCR beta V- and J-gene trimming was associated with a missense DCLRE1C variant. Within an earlier analysis, most TCR beta V segments proved productive either about 90% or about 30% of the time.

Sampled while nominally healthy, donors likely had unrecorded immune exposures. In the PCR, 60 Vbeta and 13 Jbeta primers were used. Generated by immunoSEQ multiplex PCR, the TCRdb table keeps only in-frame clones and is missing some. Altogether 65,000 to 80,000 clones are present, 74% being singletons, with the ten largest covering roughly 9%. About this clone itself: As yet, its antigen is unknown.

Trimming left V 2 bases short and J 5 bases short, with 10 bases between. In germline, CDR1 is SGHDT, CDR2 YYEEEE. The CDR3 has 13 residues. The specimen sequenced was PBMCs. This receptor was identified in a man aged 35 to 55 in good health and CMV-seropositive. The chain recombines TRBV5-6 with TRBJ2-5; D call uncertain. CDR3 DNA sequence: TGTGCCAGCAGCTTACGCGGTGGGGAGACCCAGTACTTC. Encoded protein: CASSLRGGETQYF.